This TCR beta chain came from a study of post-analysis software for immune sequencing data. General study findings and limits: Elevated frequency relative to controls characterized 4 or 5 TRBV segments in patients, TRBV5-6, TRBV5-1 and TRBV20-1 among them.

The CDR3 covers 16 residues. The trim removed 3 bases at V and 4 bases at J, leaving 8 bases unmatched. CDR1 and CDR2 (germline): SGHKS, YYEKEE (reference sequence). TCR beta libraries were prepared from cDNA with unique molecular identifiers. TCRdb reanalysed the PCR reads using MiXCR and keeps one entry per CDR3 protein. The table shows about 460,000 distinct CDR3 sequences, with nearly 45% occurring only once. Worth noting for this clonotype: What it binds is unknown.

Sequencing used blood. The V and J genes are TRBV5-5 and TRBJ1-2, with 11 bases lining up with TRBD1. This TCR came from a girl under 18 with multiple sclerosis. The CDR3 DNA reads as TGTGCCAGCAGCTCGGGACAGGGGGGACTAATCTATGGCTACACCTTC. This codes for CASSSGQGGLIYGYTF.